One sample yielded the 22 T cell receptor beta chains listed below, sequenced in a study of human CD8 memory T cell subsets. It was UMI-labeled 5' RACE by which the TCR beta libraries were made. TCRdb reprocessed the 5' RACE reads; each CDR3 protein has one entry and no DNA is given. Its listing shows approximately 12,000 distinct CDR3 sequences. Sequencing was carried out using CD8+ T cells from PBMCs. These receptors all come from a human donor in good health.

This chain's CDR3 is CASSFPGDGRGNTIYF. The V call is TRBV28, the J call TRBJ1-3; TCRdb gives TRBD1 as the D gene, but with no DNA this cannot be confirmed. The CDR3 consists of 16 residues. The V gene's germline CDR1 is MDHEN and CDR2 SYDVKM. Complete variable domain (other parts from reference TRBV28 and TRBJ1-3): DVKVTQSSRYLVKRTGEKVFLECVQDMDHENMFWYRQDPGLGLRLIYFSYDVKMKEKGDIPEGYSVSREKKERFSLILESASTNQTSMYLCASSFPGDGRGNTIYFGEGSWLTVV.

The rearrangement links TRBV27 to TRBJ2-7; TCRdb's D call, TRBD1, is unchecked because there is no DNA. The CDR3 is 15 residues long. Germline assignment: CDR1 MNHEY and CDR2 SMNVEV (reference sequence). The CDR3 loop reads CASSLAGLPKDEQYF.

The chain is built from TRBV3-1 and TRBJ2-5. This CDR3 has 14 residues. CDR1 and CDR2 from the germline V gene are LGHDT and YNNKEL (reference sequence). CDR3 protein: CASSQDEWEETQYF.

This clonotype is deemed medium-sized (0.01 to 0.1%) by its frequency. This chain links TRBV28 with TRBJ2-5; no DNA is available, so the TRBD1 call from TCRdb remains unchecked. The germline gives CDR1 MDHEN, CDR2 SYDVKM. The CDR3 contains 15 residues. The CDR3 sequence is CASSYAGTAQETQYF.

According to its frequency, this clonotype is medium-sized (0.01 to 0.1%). The chain combines TRBV5-6 with TRBJ2-1; there is no DNA to check the TCRdb D call of TRBD2. Germline CDR1 reads SGHDT; CDR2 reads YYEEEE. This CDR3 is 13 amino acids long. The CDR3 is CASSLGSSDEQFF.

This rearrangement joins TRBV20-1 to TRBJ2-1; the D call of TRBD1 rests on TCRdb alone, since no DNA is present to check it. This CDR3 comprises 13 residues. From germline, CDR1 is DFQATT and CDR2 SNEGSKA (reference sequence). The CDR3 here is CSALQGNHNEQFF.

The chain joins TRBV12-3 or TRBV12-4 to TRBJ2-1; as DNA is missing, the TRBD1 call by TCRdb cannot be tested. This CDR3 is 15 amino acids long. CDR3 in amino acids: CASGEPGQSYNEQFF.

The chain links TRBV28 to TRBJ2-1; absent DNA, TCRdb's TRBD1 call cannot be checked. This CDR3 contains 17 residues. Germline assignment: CDR1 MDHEN and CDR2 SYDVKM. This CDR3 is CASSSTLIQWGNYEQFF.

Measured by frequency, this clonotype is medium-sized (0.01 to 0.1%). The rearrangement links TRBV28 to TRBJ1-2. The germline V gene encodes CDR1 MDHEN and CDR2 SYDVKM. The CDR3 is 12 residues long. CDR3: CASSLNGVGYTF.

This clonotype counts as medium-sized by frequency. V is TRBV28 and J is TRBJ2-3; TCRdb outputs TRBD2, but without DNA this stays unchecked. CDR1 is MDHEN and CDR2 is SYDVKM in the germline V gene. The CDR3 has 14 residues. The CDR3 sequence: CASSERGSTDTQYF. The whole variable domain, filled in from reference TRBV28 and TRBJ2-3, reads DVKVTQSSRYLVKRTGEKVFLECVQDMDHENMFWYRQDPGLGLRLIYFSYDVKMKEKGDIPEGYSVSREKKERFSLILESASTNQTSMYLCASSERGSTDTQYFGPGTRLTVL.

The chain combines TRBV7-3 with TRBJ2-1. This CDR3 comprises 13 residues. Per germline, CDR1 SGHTA and CDR2 FQGTGA. CDR3 sequence reads: CASSSKDYNEQFF. Complete variable domain (other parts from reference TRBV7-3 and TRBJ2-1): GAGVSQTPSNKVTEKGKYVELRCDPISGHTALYWYRQSLGQGPEFLIYFQGTGAADDSGLPNDRFFAVRPEGSVSTLKIQRTERGDSAVYLCASSSKDYNEQFFGPGTRLTVL.

The chain carries TRBV5-1 and TRBJ1-1. This CDR3 contains 13 residues. Germline assignment: CDR1 SGHRS and CDR2 YFSETQ. The CDR3 sequence: CASSPRLETEAFF.

The J gene is TRBJ2-3, the V gene TRBV7-9. The CDR3 loop spans 12 amino acids. Germline CDR1 and CDR2: SEHNR and FQNEAQ (reference sequence). CDR3 residues: CASSFVRDTQYF.

Judged by frequency, this clonotype is medium-sized. The chain couples TRBV6-5 to TRBJ1-1. Germline assignment: CDR1 MNHEY and CDR2 SVGAGI. This CDR3 spans 13 amino acids. CDR3 in amino acids: CASAVQAHREAFF.

The chain couples TRBV6-5 to TRBJ2-7; lacking DNA, the TRBD1 call made by TCRdb goes unchecked. This CDR3 spans 15 amino acids. Germline V gene sequence: CDR1 MNHEY, CDR2 SVGAGI. The CDR3 reads CASSYSGQGAYEQYF.

The chain combines TRBV4-3 with TRBJ2-7; the D gene TCRdb calls, TRBD1, cannot be checked with no DNA. This CDR3 comprises 15 residues. Per germline, CDR1 LGHNA and CDR2 YSLEER. The chain's CDR3 is CASSQGRGSSYEQYF.

By frequency, this clonotype registers medium-sized. The CDR3 loop is CSVENYSDEQFF. The rearrangement uses TRBV29-1 and TRBJ2-1. The CDR3 is made up of 12 amino acids. Per the germline V gene, CDR1 is SQVTM and CDR2 is ANQGSEA.

This chain links TRBV5-4 with TRBJ2-2. Germline CDR1 and CDR2: SGHNT and YYREEE (reference sequence). There are 12 residues in the CDR3. CDR3 protein: CASSLAPGELFF.

This sequence joins TRBV14 and TRBJ2-3; the D gene TCRdb calls, TRBD2, cannot be checked with no DNA. Germline values: CDR1 SGHDN, CDR2 FVKESK. The CDR3 is 13 residues long. CDR3 sequence reads: CASSQVIGSPQYF.

V gene TRBV30 combines with J gene TRBJ2-1. The CDR3 loop spans 12 amino acids. Germline CDR1 reads GTSNPN; CDR2 reads SVGIG (reference sequence). The chain's CDR3 is CAWSVTGHEQFF.

The J gene is TRBJ1-1, the V gene TRBV12-3 or TRBV12-4; the TCRdb call, TRBD1, lacks DNA for checking. The CDR3 covers 15 residues. The CDR3 loop reads CASSVGGTGRTEAFF.

The J gene is TRBJ2-7, the V gene TRBV5-6. The CDR3 has 12 residues. Germline V CDR1 and CDR2: SGHDT, YYEEEE. CDR3 sequence reads: CASSLAPYEQYF.